Listed below are T cell receptor beta chains from one sample, sequenced in a study of T cell clusters in autoimmune cytopenias. Each CDR3 protein gets one entry in TCRdb, which reprocessed the multiplex PCR reads and gives no DNA. The sample is made up of almost 15,000 distinct CDR3 sequences, and the top ten hold roughly 2.3% of it. Sequencing input: peripheral blood. These receptors all come from a human donor with an autoimmune cytopenia or autoimmune hepatitis (not recorded which). The CDR3 runs from the conserved cysteine through the conserved F or W. Clone size is stated in some rows and not others, as once, few, many or a class when expanded.

clone_size: .; j_call: TRBJ2-5; v_call: TRBV18; cdr3_aa: CASRLLGFQETQYF
clone_size: .; j_call: TRBJ2-6; v_call: TRBV12-3/TRBV12-4; cdr3_aa: CASRIAGKGSGANVLTF
clone_size: medium-sized; j_call: TRBJ2-3; v_call: TRBV19; cdr3_aa: CASSYRGRTDTQYF
clone_size: .; j_call: TRBJ2-3; v_call: TRBV12-3/TRBV12-4; cdr3_aa: CATALQGAERPDTQYF
clone_size: .; j_call: TRBJ2-7; v_call: TRBV27; cdr3_aa: CASSLLAGSPGEQYF
clone_size: .; j_call: TRBJ2-3; v_call: TRBV6-4; cdr3_aa: CASSDSTSGGADTQYF
clone_size: .; j_call: TRBJ2-1; v_call: TRBV19; cdr3_aa: CASSILGGGPNEQFF
clone_size: .; j_call: TRBJ2-3; v_call: TRBV12-3/TRBV12-4; cdr3_aa: CASSSYSDRTYTDTQYF
clone_size: .; j_call: TRBJ1-1; v_call: TRBV12-3/TRBV12-4; cdr3_aa: CASSLTPRQNLNTEAFF
clone_size: .; j_call: TRBJ2-7; v_call: TRBV6-5; cdr3_aa: CASRGHGGAYEQYF
clone_size: .; j_call: TRBJ2-4; v_call: TRBV6-5; cdr3_aa: CASSGTGRAKNIQYF
clone_size: .; j_call: TRBJ1-1; v_call: TRBV30; cdr3_aa: CAWTSLRNTEAFF
clone_size: .; j_call: TRBJ2-7; v_call: TRBV30; cdr3_aa: CAWREKGTTYEQYF
clone_size: .; j_call: TRBJ2-5; v_call: TRBV5-4; cdr3_aa: CASSFVGDETQYF
clone_size: .; j_call: TRBJ2-3; v_call: TRBV6-6; cdr3_aa: CASSPGTGAGMNTQYF
clone_size: medium-sized; j_call: TRBJ2-7; v_call: TRBV7-4; cdr3_aa: CASSPTRASGNEQYF
clone_size: .; j_call: TRBJ1-2; v_call: TRBV5-6; cdr3_aa: CASSLERGRLRYGYTF
clone_size: .; j_call: TRBJ2-1; v_call: TRBV5-4; cdr3_aa: CASSSTVTDYNEQFF
clone_size: medium-sized; j_call: TRBJ1-6; v_call: TRBV30; cdr3_aa: CAWGRPGSPLHF
clone_size: .; j_call: TRBJ1-1; v_call: TRBV10-3; cdr3_aa: CAISEGGTEAFF
clone_size: .; j_call: TRBJ1-1; v_call: TRBV18; cdr3_aa: CASSPREDTEAFF
clone_size: .; j_call: TRBJ1-5; v_call: TRBV12-3/TRBV12-4; cdr3_aa: CASSGTGLGNQPQHF
clone_size: .; j_call: TRBJ2-1; v_call: TRBV18; cdr3_aa: CASSGTSGIRNEQFF
clone_size: medium-sized; j_call: TRBJ1-2; v_call: TRBV6-5; cdr3_aa: CASSYSRGLNYGYTF
clone_size: .; j_call: TRBJ1-1; v_call: TRBV12-3/TRBV12-4; cdr3_aa: CASKYTGPEEAFF
clone_size: .; j_call: TRBJ1-4; v_call: TRBV5-1; cdr3_aa: CASSWGGTKDEKLFF
clone_size: .; j_call: TRBJ2-3; v_call: TRBV7-9; cdr3_aa: CASSLGPGNTDTQYF
clone_size: .; j_call: TRBJ1-2; v_call: TRBV6-5; cdr3_aa: CASSQGPTYGYTF
clone_size: .; j_call: TRBJ2-5; v_call: TRBV20-1; cdr3_aa: CSARDQRTSGRGAYQETQYF
clone_size: .; j_call: TRBJ1-4; v_call: TRBV19; cdr3_aa: CASRPGLGTTNEKLFF
clone_size: .; j_call: TRBJ2-1; v_call: TRBV12-3/TRBV12-4; cdr3_aa: CASSPRTSGSNEQFF
clone_size: medium-sized; j_call: TRBJ1-2; v_call: TRBV29-1; cdr3_aa: CSVRENYGYTF
clone_size: .; j_call: TRBJ2-2; v_call: TRBV20-1; cdr3_aa: CSARDRERRYTGELFF
clone_size: .; j_call: TRBJ2-7; v_call: TRBV5-5; cdr3_aa: CASSSDPGLYYEQYF
clone_size: .; j_call: TRBJ2-3; v_call: TRBV27; cdr3_aa: CASSLSPLAGRGDTQYF
clone_size: .; j_call: TRBJ2-3; v_call: TRBV12-3/TRBV12-4; cdr3_aa: CASSDSRAGDTQYF